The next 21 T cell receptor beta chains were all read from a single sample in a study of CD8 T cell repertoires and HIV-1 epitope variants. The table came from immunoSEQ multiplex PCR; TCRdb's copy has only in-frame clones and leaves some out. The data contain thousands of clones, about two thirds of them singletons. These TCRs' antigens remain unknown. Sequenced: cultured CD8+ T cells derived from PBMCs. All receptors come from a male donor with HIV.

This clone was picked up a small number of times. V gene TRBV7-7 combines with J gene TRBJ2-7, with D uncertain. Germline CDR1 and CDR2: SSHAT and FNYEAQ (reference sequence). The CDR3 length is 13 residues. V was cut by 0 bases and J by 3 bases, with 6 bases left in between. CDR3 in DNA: TGTGCCAGCAGCTTAGCGGACCGCTACGAGCAGTACTTC. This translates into CASSLADRYEQYF.

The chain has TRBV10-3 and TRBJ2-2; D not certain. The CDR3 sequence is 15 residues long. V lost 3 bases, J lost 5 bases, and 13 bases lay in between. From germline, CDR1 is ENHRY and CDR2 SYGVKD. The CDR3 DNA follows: TGTGCCATCAGTGAAAATCTAGGCGTTACCGGGGAGCTGTTTTTT. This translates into CAISENLGVTGELFF.

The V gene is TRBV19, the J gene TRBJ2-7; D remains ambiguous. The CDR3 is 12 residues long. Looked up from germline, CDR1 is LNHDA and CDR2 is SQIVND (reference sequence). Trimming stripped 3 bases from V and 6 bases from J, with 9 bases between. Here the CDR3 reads CASSIAGTEQYF. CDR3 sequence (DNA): TGTGCCAGTAGTATTGCAGGAACCGAGCAGTACTTC.

CDR3 coding DNA: TGCGCCAGCAGCCCAACCATTTACAACAATGAGCAGTTCTTC. It codes for CASSPTIYNNEQFF. V is TRBV5-1 and J is TRBJ2-1; the D is unclear. Germline V lookup: CDR1 SGHRS, CDR2 YFSETQ. The CDR3 is 14 amino acids. Trimming pared 4 bases from V and 5 bases from J, leaving 13 bases between.

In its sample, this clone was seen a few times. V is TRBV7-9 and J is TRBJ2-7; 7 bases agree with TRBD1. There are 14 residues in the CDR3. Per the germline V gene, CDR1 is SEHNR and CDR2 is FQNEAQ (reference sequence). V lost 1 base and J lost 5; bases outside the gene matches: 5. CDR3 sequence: CASSLVTGLDEQYF. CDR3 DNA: TGTGCCAGCAGCTTAGTGACAGGGCTCGACGAGCAGTACTTC.

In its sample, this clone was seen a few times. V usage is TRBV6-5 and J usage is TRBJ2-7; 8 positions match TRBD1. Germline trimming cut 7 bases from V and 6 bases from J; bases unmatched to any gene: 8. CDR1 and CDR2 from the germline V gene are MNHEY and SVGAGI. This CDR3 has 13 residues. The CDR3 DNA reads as TGTGCCAGCACCAGGACAGGGACCGGCGAGCAGTACTTC. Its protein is CASTRTGTGEQYF.

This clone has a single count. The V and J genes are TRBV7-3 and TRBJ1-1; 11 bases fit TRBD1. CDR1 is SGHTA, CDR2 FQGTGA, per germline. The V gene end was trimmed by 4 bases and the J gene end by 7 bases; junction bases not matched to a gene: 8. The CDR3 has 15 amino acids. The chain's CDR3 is CASSSPDRGLVEAFF. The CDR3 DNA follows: TGTGCCAGCAGCTCTCCGGACAGGGGGCTTGTTGAAGCTTTCTTT.

The CDR3 nucleotides read TGCGCCAGCAGCCAAGGGGGCGGGGCCATTTACGAGCAGTACTTC. This translates into CASSQGGGAIYEQYF. The chain has TRBV4-3 and TRBJ2-7, with D maybe TRBD2 (6 bases). CDR1 is LGHNA and CDR2 is YSLEER in the germline V gene. V was clipped by 1 base and J by 4 bases, with 14 bases between them. This CDR3 has 15 residues.

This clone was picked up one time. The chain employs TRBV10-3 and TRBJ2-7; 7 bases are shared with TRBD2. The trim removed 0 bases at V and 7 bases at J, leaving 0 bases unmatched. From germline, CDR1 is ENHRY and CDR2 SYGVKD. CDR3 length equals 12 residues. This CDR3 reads CAISESAGEQYF. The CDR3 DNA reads TGTGCCATCAGTGAGTCAGCGGGGGAGCAGTACTTC.

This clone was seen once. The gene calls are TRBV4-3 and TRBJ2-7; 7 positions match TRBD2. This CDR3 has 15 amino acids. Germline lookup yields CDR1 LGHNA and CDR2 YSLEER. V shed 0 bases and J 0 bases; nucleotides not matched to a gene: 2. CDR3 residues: CASSQDWGGSYEQYF. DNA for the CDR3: TGCGCCAGCAGCCAAGATTGGGGGGGCTCCTACGAGCAGTACTTC.

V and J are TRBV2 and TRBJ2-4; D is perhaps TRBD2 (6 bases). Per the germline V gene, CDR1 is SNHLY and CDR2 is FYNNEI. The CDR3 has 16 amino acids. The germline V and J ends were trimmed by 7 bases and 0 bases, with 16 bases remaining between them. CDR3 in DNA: TGTGCCAGCATGGGGGGACTGAAACTAGCCAAAAACATTCAGTACTTC. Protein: CASMGGLKLAKNIQYF. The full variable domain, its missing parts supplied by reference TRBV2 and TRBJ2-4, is EPEVTQTPSHQVTQMGQEVILRCVPISNHLYFYWYRQILGQKVEFLVSFYNNEISEKSEIFDDQFSVERPDGSNFTLKIRSTKLEDSAMYFCASMGGLKLAKNIQYFGAGTRLSVL.

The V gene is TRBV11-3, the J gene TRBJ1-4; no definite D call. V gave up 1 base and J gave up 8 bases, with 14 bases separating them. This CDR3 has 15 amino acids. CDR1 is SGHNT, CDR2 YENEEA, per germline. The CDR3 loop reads CASSLGNREREKLFF. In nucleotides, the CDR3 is TGTGCCAGCAGCTTAGGTAACAGAGAGCGGGAAAAACTGTTTTTT.

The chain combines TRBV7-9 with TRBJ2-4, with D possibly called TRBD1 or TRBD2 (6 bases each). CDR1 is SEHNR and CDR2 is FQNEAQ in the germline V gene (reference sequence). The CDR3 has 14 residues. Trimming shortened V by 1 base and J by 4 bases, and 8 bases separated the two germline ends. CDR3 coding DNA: TGTGCCAGCAGCTTAGGAGGGGGGAAAAACATTCAGTACTTC. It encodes CASSLGGGKNIQYF.

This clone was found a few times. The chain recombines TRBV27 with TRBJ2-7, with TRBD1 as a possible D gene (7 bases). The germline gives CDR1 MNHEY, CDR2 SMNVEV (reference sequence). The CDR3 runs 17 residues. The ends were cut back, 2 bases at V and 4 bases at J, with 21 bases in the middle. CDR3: CASSLRTSETGRYEQYF. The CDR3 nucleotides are TGTGCCAGCAGTTTAAGAACTTCAGAGACAGGGAGGTACGAGCAGTACTTC.

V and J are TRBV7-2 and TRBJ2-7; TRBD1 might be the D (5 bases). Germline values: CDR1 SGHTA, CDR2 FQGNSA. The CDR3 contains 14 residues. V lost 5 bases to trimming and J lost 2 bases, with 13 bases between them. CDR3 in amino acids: CASSDSTVTYEQYF. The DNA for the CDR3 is TGTGCCAGCAGCGACTCGACAGTTACCTACGAGCAGTACTTC. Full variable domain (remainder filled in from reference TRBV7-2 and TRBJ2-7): GAGVSQSPSNKVTEKGKDVELRCDPISGHTALYWYRQSLGQGLEFLIYFQGNSAPDKSGLPSDRFSAERTGGSVSTLTIQRTQQEDSAVYLCASSDSTVTYEQYFGPGTRLTVT.

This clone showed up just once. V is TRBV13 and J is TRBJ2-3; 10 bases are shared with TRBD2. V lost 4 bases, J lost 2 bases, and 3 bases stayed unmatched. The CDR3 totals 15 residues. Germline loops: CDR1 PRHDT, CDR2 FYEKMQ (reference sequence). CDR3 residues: CASSSSGSPTDTQYF. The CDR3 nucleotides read TGTGCCAGCAGCTCTAGCGGGAGTCCCACAGATACGCAGTATTTT.

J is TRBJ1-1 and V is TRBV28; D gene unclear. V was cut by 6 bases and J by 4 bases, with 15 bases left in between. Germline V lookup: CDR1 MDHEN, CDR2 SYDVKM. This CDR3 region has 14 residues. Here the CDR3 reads CASSLNPGPTEAFF. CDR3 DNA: TGTGCCAGCAGCCTAAACCCTGGACCCACTGAAGCTTTCTTT.

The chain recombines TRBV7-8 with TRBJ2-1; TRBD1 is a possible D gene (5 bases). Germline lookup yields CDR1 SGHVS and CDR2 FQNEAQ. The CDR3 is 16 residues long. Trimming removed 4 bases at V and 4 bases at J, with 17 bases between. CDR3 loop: CASSSKGITEYNEQFF. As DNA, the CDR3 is TGTGCCAGCAGCTCTAAGGGGATCACAGAGTACAATGAGCAGTTCTTC. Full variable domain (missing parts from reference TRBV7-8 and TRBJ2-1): GAGVSQSPRYKVAKRGQDVALRCDPISGHVSLFWYQQALGQGPEFLTYFQNEAQLDKSGLPSDRFFAERPEGSVSTLKIQRTQQEDSAVYLCASSSKGITEYNEQFFGPGTRLTVL.

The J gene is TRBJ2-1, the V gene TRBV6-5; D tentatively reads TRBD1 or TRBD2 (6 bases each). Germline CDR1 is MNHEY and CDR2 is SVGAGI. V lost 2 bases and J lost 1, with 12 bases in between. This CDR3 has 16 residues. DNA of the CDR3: TGTGCCAGCAGTTACGTGGGGGGCGCATCCTACAATGAGCAGTTCTTC. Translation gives CASSYVGGASYNEQFF.

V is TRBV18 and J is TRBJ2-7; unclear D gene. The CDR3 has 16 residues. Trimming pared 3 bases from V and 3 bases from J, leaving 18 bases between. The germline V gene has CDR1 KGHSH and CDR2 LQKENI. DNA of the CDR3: TGTGCCAGCTCACCCGCCTTCGGGTCAGAATACTACGAGCAGTACTTC. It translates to CASSPAFGSEYYEQYF.

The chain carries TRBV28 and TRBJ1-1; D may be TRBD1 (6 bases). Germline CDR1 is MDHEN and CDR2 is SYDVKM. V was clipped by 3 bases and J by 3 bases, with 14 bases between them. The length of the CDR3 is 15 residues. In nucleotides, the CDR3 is TGTGCCAGCAGTTTTCAGGGGCAGAAGGACACTGAAGCTTTCTTT. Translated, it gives CASSFQGQKDTEAFF.